The rows below give T cell receptor beta chains drawn from one sample of a study of blood T cell repertoires in COVID-19. Profiling relied on immunoSEQ multiplex PCR, and the TCRdb table lists in-frame clones only, not all of them. The sample holds 190,000 or so clones, roughly three quarters seen once. The sequencing input was peripheral blood. The source of these receptors is a woman older than 75 with COVID-19, enrolled during active disease. Each CDR3 is given without its conserved first and last residue.

>TRBV2|TRBJ2-2|12
ASRATSWTGELF
>TRBV18|TRBJ1-2|11
ASSPVGDDGYT
>TRBV5-1|TRBJ2-7|12
ASSPGDREYEQY
>TRBV28|TRBJ2-7|12
ASRGGTSVYEQY
>TRBV30|TRBJ2-7|13
AWSAGLAGTYEQY
>TRBV10-3|TRBJ1-5|13
AIGRDRGQSQPQH
>TRBV11-3|TRBJ2-1|16
ASRRGVGSGGLYNEQF
>TRBV19|TRBJ1-4|11
ACGFATNEKLF
>TRBV5-4|TRBJ1-2|11
ASSLYGLEGYT
>TRBV5-4|TRBJ2-3|11
ASSLISSDTQY
>TRBV11-3|TRBJ2-3|13
ASSLDGGGTDTQY
>TRBV28|TRBJ1-5|14
ASCLGGLGAWQPQH
>TRBV29-1|TRBJ2-1|10
SVGLVDNEQF
>TRBV5-1|TRBJ2-2|13
ASSLGTVYTGELF
>TRBV7-9|TRBJ2-1|9
ASSVSGEQF
>TRBV19|TRBJ2-1|14
ASSKSPSGSFDEQF
>TRBV19|TRBJ2-2|13
ASSAYRVGSGELF
>TRBV6-5|TRBJ1-2|13
ASSYSPGQNYGYT
>TRBV4-2|TRBJ2-1|13
ASSQEGTSATRKF
>TRBV27|TRBJ2-1|12
ASSLLAGVGEQF
>TRBV4-1|TRBJ2-3|16
ASSQDSPGTRYTDTQY
>TRBV29-1|TRBJ2-7|12
SVGGTSVLYEQY
>TRBV9|TRBJ2-5|13
ASGGGGGAGETQY
>TRBV2|TRBJ2-7|12
ASSGLAGSSEQY
>TRBV28|TRBJ2-7|12
ASSSYRGLYEQY
>TRBV7-2|TRBJ1-1|12
ASSLLREDTEAF
>TRBV4-2|TRBJ2-5|14
ASSQDASGSRETQY
>TRBV10-3|TRBJ1-2|11
AISAGTSDGYT
>TRBV14|TRBJ2-1|11
ASSQVGGLAVI
>TRBV27|TRBJ2-2|13
ASSLSAGGAGELF
>TRBV11-2|TRBJ1-4|12
ASSAGRGNEKLF
>TRBV29-1|TRBJ2-7|10
SAGLAGGEQY
>TRBV6-1|TRBJ1-5|12
ASSEVGGNQPQH
>TRBV11-3|TRBJ2-7|15
ASSLAPGQGNSYEQY
>TRBV4-1|TRBJ2-7|13
ASSRGTSGDYEQY
>TRBV7-2|TRBJ1-5|14
ASSGRTGGLNQPQH
>TRBV5-1|TRBJ1-1|12
ASRGFFANTEAF
>TRBV20-1|TRBJ2-1|13
SASRGSGTPNEQF
>TRBV19|TRBJ1-3|13
ASRDRTFSGNTIY
>TRBV27|TRBJ2-5|14
ASSSIAGGHQETQY
>TRBV10-2|TRBJ2-1|10
ASSEPRYEQF
>TRBV5-4|TRBJ2-7|10
ASSLLGHEQY
>TRBV19|TRBJ1-5|12
ASSTRQPFQPQH
>TRBV13|TRBJ2-7|14
ASSSLAGEARIEQY
>TRBV5-1|TRBJ2-2|14
ASSSTSGTNTGELF
>TRBV2|TRBJ1-5|15
ASHLAFAPRGNQPQH
>TRBV6-5|TRBJ2-4|12
ASSYASGKHIQY
>TRBV10-3|TRBJ2-2|12
AITGTGGTGELF
>TRBV2|TRBJ1-1|12
ASRRAAMNTEAF
>TRBV5-6|TRBJ1-1|12
ASSLALRRTEAF
>TRBV5-1|TRBJ1-5|12
ASSLTGTGQPQH